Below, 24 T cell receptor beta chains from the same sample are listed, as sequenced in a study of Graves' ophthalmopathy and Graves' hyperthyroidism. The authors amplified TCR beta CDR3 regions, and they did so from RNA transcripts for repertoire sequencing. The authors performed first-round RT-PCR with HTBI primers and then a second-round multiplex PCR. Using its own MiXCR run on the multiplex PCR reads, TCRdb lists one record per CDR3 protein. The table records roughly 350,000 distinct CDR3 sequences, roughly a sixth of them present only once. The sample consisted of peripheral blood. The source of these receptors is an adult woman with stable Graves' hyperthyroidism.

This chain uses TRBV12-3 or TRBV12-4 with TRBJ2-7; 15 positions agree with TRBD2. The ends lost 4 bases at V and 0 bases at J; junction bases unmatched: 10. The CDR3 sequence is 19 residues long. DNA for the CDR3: TGTGCCAGCAGTTGGCCCCGGACTAGCGGGAGGGCGAGCTCCTACGAGCAGTACTTC. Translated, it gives CASSWPRTSGRASSYEQYF.

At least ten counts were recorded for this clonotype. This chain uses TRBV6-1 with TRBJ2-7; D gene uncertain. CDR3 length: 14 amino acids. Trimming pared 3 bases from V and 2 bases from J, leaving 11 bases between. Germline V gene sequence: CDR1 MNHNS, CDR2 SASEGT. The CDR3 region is CASSDMANTYEQYF. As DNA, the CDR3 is TGTGCCAGCAGTGATATGGCAAATACCTACGAGCAGTACTTC.

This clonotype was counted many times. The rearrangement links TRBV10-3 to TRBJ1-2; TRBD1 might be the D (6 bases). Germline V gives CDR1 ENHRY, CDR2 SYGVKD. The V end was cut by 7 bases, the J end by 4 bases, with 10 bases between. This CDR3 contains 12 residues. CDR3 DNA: TGTGCCATCATGAGGGGGGGCTATGGCTACACCTTC. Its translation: CAIMRGGYGYTF.

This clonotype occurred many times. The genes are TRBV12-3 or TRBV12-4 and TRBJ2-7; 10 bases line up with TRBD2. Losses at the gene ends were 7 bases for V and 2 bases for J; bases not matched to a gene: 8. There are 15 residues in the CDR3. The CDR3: CASTPGLAETYEQYF. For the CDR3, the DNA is TGTGCCAGCACTCCCGGACTAGCGGAGACCTACGAGCAGTACTTC.

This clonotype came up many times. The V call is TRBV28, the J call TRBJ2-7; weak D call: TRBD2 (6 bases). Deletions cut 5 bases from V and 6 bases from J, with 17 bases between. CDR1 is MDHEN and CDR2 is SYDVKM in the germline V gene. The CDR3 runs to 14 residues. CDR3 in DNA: TGTGCCAGCAGTACCAGTTTAGGGGAGGTCGAGCAGTACTTC. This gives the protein CASSTSLGEVEQYF.

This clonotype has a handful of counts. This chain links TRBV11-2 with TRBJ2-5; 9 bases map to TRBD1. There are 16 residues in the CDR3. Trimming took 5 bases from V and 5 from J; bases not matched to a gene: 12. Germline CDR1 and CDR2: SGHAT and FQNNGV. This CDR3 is CASSAPGQGHVETQYF. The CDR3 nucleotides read TGTGCCAGCAGCGCGCCGGGACAGGGTCATGTGGAGACCCAGTACTTC.

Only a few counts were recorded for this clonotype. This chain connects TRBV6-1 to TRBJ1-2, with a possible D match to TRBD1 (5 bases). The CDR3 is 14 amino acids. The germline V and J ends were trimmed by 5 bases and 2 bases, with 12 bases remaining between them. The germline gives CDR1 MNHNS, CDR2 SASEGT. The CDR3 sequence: CASSPGTHNYGYTF. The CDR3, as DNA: TGTGCCAGCAGTCCCGGGACTCACAACTATGGCTACACCTTC.

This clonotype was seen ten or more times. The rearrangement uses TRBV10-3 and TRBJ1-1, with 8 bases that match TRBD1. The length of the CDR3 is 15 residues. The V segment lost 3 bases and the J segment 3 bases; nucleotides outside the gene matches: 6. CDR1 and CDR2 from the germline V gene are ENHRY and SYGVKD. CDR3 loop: CAISERTGYDTEAFF. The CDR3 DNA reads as TGTGCCATCAGTGAAAGGACAGGGTATGACACTGAAGCTTTCTTT.

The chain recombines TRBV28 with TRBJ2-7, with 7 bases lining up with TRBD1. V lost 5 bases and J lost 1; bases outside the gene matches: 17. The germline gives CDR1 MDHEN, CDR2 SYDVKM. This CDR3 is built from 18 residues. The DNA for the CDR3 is TGTGCCAGCAGTATAGTCTCCCGTAGAGACAGGGAATCCTACGAGCAGTACTTC. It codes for CASSIVSRRDRESYEQYF.

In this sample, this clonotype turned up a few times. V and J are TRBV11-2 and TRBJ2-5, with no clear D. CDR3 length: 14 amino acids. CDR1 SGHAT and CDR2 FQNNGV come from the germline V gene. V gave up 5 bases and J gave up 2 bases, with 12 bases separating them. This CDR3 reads CASSARAGQETQYF. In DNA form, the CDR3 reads TGTGCCAGCAGCGCCCGGGCCGGTCAAGAGACCCAGTACTTC.

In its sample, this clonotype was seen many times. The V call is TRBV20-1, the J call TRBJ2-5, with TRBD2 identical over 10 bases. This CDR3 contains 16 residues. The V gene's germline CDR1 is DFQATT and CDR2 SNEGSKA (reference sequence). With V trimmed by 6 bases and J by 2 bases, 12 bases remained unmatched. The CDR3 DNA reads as TGCAGTGCGATGGCGGGAACTAGCGGGATTCAAGAGACCCAGTACTTC. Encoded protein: CSAMAGTSGIQETQYF.

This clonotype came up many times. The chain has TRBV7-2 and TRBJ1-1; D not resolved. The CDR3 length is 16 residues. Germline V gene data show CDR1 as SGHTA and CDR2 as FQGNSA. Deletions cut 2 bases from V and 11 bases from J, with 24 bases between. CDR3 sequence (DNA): TGTGCCAGCAGCTTATTATTTGCGGAGCCAATAGAAGATGCTTTCTTT. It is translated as CASSLLFAEPIEDAFF.

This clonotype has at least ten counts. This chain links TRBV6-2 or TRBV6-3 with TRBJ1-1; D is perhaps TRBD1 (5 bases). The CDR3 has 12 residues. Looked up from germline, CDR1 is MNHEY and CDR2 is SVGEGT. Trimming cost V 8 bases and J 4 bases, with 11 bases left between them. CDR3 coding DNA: TGTGCCAGCTGGCGGGGGGGCACTGAAGCTTTCTTT. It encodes CASWRGGTEAFF.

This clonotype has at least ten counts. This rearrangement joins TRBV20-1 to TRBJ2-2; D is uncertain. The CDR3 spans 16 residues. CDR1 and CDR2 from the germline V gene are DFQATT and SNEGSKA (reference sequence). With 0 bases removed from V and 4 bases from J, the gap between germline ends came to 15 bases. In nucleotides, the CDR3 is TGCAGTGCTAGAGACCGAGCTAGAGGCCTCACCGGGGAGCTGTTTTTT. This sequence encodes CSARDRARGLTGELFF.

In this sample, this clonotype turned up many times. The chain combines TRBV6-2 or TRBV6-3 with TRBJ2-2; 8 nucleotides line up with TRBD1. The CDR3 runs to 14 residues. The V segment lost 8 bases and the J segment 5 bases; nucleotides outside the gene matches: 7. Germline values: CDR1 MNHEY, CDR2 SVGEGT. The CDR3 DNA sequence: TGTGCCAGCCGTGGACAGGGTAGAACCGGGGAGCTGTTTTTT. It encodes CASRGQGRTGELFF.

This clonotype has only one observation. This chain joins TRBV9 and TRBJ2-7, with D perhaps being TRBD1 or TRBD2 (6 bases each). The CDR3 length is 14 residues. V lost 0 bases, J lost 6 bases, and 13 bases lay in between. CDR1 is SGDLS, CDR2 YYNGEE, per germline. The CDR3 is CASSVEDGGGEQYF. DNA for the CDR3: TGTGCCAGCAGCGTAGAGGACGGGGGCGGCGAGCAGTACTTC.

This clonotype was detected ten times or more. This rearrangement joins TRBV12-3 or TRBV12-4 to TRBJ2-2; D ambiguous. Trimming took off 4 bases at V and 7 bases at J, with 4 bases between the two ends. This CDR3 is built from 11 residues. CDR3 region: CASSSLGELFF. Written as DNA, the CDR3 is TGTGCCAGCAGTTCACTCGGGGAGCTGTTTTTT.

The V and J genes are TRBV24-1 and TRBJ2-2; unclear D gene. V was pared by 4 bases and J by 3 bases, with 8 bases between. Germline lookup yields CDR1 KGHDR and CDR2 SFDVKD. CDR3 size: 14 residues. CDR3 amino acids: CATSDLRDTGELFF. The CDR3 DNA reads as TGTGCCACCAGTGACCTACGGGACACCGGGGAGCTGTTTTTT.

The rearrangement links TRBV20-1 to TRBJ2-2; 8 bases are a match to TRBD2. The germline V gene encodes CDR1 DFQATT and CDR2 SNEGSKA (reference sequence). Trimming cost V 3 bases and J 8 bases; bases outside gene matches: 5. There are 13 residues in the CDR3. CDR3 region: CSASWTSSGELFF. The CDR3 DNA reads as TGCAGTGCTAGCTGGACTAGCTCGGGGGAGCTGTTTTTT.

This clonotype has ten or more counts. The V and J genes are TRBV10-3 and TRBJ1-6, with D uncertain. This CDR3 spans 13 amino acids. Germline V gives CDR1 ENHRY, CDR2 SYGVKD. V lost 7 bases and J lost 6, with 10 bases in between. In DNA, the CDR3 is TGTGCCATCAAACGGGAGGTTAATTCACCCCTCCACTTT. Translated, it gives CAIKREVNSPLHF.

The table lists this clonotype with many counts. Written as DNA, the CDR3 is TGTGCCAGCAGTTACTCGGCTTATAGCAATCAGCCCCAGCATTTT. Translated, it gives CASSYSAYSNQPQHF. V usage is TRBV6-5 and J usage is TRBJ1-5, with D unclear. Germline CDR1 MNHEY, CDR2 SVGAGI. The CDR3 totals 15 residues. V gave up 0 bases and J gave up 0 bases, with 6 bases separating them.

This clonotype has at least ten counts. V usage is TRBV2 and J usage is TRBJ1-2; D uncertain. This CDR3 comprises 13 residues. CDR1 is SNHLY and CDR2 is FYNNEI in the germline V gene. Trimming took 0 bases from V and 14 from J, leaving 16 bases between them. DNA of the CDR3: TGTGCCAGCAGTGAAGCGCTTCGGACGGCCGTAACCTTC. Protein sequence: CASSEALRTAVTF.

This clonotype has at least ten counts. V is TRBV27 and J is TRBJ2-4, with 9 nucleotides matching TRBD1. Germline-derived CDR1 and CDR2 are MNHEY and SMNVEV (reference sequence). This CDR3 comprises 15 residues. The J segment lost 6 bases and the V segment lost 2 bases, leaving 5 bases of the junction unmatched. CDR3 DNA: TGTGCCAGCAGTTTAAGGACAGGGGCCGGAAACATTCAGTACTTC. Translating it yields CASSLRTGAGNIQYF.

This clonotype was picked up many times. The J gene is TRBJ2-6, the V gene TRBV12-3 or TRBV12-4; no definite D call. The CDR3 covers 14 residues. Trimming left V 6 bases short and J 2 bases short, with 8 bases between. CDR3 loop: CASSPSAGANVLTF. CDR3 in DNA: TGTGCCAGCAGCCCCTCCGCTGGGGCCAACGTCCTGACTTTC.